The 7 T cell receptor beta chains presented below share a single source sample, sequenced in a study of cytomegalovirus exposure and HLA in healthy donors. PCR primers comprised 60 Vbeta and 13 Jbeta primers. Measured with immunoSEQ multiplex PCR; TCRdb has only the in-frame clones, and not every one. This table has 120,000 or so clones, around 79% appearing once. Sequencing was performed on PBMCs. Source of these receptors: a woman between 35 and 50 years old in good health and CMV-seronegative.

J is TRBJ1-6 and V is TRBV15; D gene uncertain. The CDR3 length is 16 residues. From germline, CDR1 is LNHNV and CDR2 YYDKDF (reference sequence). Trimming pared 0 bases from V and 0 bases from J, leaving 6 bases between. CDR3 bases: TGTGCCACCAGCAGAGATGGTAGCTCCTATAATTCACCCCTCCACTTT. Protein sequence: CATSRDGSSYNSPLHF.

The chain is built from TRBV28 and TRBJ1-1; D gene unclear. V gave up 6 bases and J gave up 10 bases, with 12 bases separating them. Germline CDR1 is MDHEN and CDR2 is SYDVKM. The length of the CDR3 is 11 residues. The CDR3 is CASSPPRSAFF. In DNA form, the CDR3 reads TGTGCCAGCAGCCCCCCCCGGTCAGCTTTCTTT.

The chain carries TRBV29-1 and TRBJ1-5, with D perhaps matching TRBD1 (6 bases). Between the trimmed V and J ends, which lost 7 bases and 5 bases, there was a span of 12 bases. The germline V gene has CDR1 SQVTM and CDR2 ANQGSEA. The CDR3 consists of 12 residues. Written as DNA, the CDR3 is TGCAGCGCCAGGGACATTGATCAGCCCCAGCATTTT. It encodes CSARDIDQPQHF. The full variable domain, completed using reference TRBV29-1 and TRBJ1-5, is SAVISQKPSRDICQRGTSLTIQCQVDSQVTMMFWYRQQPGQSLTLIATANQGSEATYESGFVIDKFPISRPNLTFSTLTVSNMSPEDSSIYLCSARDIDQPQHFGDGTRLSIL.

The chain joins TRBV10-3 to TRBJ2-3, with 10 bases aligning to TRBD1. V dropped 6 bases and J dropped 2; count of bases not matched to a gene: 8. The CDR3 has 16 residues. Germline V gene lookup returns CDR1 ENHRY and CDR2 SYGVKD. CDR3 nucleotides: TGTGCCATCAGCCCCCGACAGGGGGCCCACACAGATACGCAGTATTTT. Its translation is CAISPRQGAHTDTQYF.

The CDR3 DNA reads as TGTGCCAGCAGTTCCCCGGGACGCCCTGCGGGGGGCTACACCTTC. It yields the protein CASSSPGRPAGGYTF. This chain connects TRBV28 to TRBJ1-2; the D gene is possibly TRBD1 (5 bases). The CDR3 length is 15 residues. Germline V CDR1 and CDR2: MDHEN, SYDVKM. V was cut by 4 bases and J by 8 bases, with 20 bases left in between.

The chain combines TRBV7-2 with TRBJ2-5; D is unresolved. The DNA end lines up better with TRBJ2-7; the J call may be wrong. The CDR3 is made up of 11 amino acids. Looked up from germline, CDR1 is SGHTA and CDR2 is FQGNSA. The chain's CDR3 is CASSLMGEQYF. Written as DNA, the CDR3 is TGTGCCAGCAGCTTGATGGGCGAGCAGTACTTC.

This clone was seen a few times. The rearrangement links TRBV4-3 to TRBJ2-3; 7 bases match TRBD2. After removal of 3 bases from V and 1 base from J, the junction contained 7 bases not matched to a gene. This CDR3 is built from 16 residues. In germline, CDR1 is LGHNA, CDR2 YSLEER. The DNA for the CDR3 is TGCGCCAGCAGCCAGGATCTAGCGGATCGCACAGATACGCAGTATTTT. Its protein is CASSQDLADRTDTQYF.